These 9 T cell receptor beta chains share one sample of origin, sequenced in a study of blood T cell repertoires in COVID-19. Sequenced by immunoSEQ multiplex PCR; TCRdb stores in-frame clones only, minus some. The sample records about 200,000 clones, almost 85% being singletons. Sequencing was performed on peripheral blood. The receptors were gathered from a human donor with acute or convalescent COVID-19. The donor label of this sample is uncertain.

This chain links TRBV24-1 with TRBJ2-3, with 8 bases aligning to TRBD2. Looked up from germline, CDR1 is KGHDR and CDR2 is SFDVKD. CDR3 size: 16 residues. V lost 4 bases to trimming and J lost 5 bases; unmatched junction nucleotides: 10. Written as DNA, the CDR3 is TGTGCCACCAGTGACCCCGGACTAGCTAGGGGAGATACGCAGTATTTT. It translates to CATSDPGLARGDTQYF.

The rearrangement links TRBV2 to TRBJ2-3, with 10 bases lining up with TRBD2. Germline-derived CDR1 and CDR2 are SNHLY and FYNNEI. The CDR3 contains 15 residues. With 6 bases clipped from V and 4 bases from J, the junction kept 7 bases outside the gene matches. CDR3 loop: CASRAAGGSPDTQYF. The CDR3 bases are TGTGCCAGCAGGGCAGCGGGAGGGAGCCCAGATACGCAGTATTTT.

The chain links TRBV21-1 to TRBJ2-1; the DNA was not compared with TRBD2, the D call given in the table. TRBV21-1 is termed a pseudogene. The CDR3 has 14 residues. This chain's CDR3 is CASSKVRSYNEQFF. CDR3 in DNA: TGTGCCAGCAGCAAAGTCCGTTCCTACAATGAGCAGTTCTTC.

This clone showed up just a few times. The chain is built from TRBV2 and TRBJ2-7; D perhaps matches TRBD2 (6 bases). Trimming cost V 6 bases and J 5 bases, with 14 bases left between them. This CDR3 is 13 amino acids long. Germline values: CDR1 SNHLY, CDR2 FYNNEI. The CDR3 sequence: CASRAAGPDEQYF. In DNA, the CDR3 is TGTGCCAGCAGGGCAGCGGGTCCCGACGAGCAGTACTTC.

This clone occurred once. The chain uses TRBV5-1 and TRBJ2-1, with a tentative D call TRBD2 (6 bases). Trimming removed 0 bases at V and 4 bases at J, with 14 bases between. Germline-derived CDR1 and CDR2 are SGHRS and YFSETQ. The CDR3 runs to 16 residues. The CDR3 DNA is TGCGCCAGCAGCTTGGAAGGGAGGCCCACTTACAATGAGCAGTTCTTC. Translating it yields CASSLEGRPTYNEQFF.

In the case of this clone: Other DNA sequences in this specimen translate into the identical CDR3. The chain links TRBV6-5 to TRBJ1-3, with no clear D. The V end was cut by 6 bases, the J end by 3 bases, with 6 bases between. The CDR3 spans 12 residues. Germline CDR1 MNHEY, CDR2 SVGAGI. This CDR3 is CASSPSGNTIYF. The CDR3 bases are TGTGCCAGCAGCCCGAGTGGAAACACCATATATTTT.

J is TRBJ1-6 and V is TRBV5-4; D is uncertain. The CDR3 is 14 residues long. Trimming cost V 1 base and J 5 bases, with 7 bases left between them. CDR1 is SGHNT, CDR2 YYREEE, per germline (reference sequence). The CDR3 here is CASSLLEDNSPLHF. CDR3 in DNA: TGTGCCAGCAGCTTGTTGGAGGATAATTCACCCCTCCACTTT.

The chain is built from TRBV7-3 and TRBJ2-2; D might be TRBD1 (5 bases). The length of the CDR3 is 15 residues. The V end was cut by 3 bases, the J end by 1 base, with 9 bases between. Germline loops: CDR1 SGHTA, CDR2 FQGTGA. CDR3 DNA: TGTGCCAGCAGCTTGGGGCTGATGAACACCGGGGAGCTGTTTTTT. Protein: CASSLGLMNTGELFF.

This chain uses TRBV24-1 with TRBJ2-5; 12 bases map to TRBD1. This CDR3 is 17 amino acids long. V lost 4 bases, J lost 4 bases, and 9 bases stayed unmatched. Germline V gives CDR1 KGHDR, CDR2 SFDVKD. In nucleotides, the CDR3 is TGTGCCACCAGTGACAAGGGGACAGGGGGCGCTTCAGAGACCCAGTACTTC. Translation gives CATSDKGTGGASETQYF.